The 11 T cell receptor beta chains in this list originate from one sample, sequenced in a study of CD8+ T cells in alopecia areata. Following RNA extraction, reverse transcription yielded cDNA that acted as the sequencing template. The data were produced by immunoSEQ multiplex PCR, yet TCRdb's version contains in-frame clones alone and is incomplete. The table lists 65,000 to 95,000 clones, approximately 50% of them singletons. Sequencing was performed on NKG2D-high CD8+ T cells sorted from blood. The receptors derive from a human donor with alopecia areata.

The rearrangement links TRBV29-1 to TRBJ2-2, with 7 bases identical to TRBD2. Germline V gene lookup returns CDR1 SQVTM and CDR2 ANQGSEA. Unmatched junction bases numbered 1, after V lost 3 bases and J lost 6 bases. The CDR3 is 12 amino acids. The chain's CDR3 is CSVDGGAGELFF. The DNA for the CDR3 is TGCAGCGTTGATGGGGGGGCCGGGGAGCTGTTTTTT.

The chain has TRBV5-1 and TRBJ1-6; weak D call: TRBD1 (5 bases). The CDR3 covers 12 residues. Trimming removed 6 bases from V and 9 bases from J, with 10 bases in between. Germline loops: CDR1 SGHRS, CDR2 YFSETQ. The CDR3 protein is CASKGLASPLHF. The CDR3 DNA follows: TGCGCCAGCAAGGGGTTAGCTTCACCCCTCCACTTT. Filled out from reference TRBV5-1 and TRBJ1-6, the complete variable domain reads KAGVTQTPRYLIKTRGQQVTLSCSPISGHRSVSWYQQTPGQGLQFLFEYFSETQRNKGNFPGRFSGRQFSNSRSEMNVSTLELGDSALYLCASKGLASPLHFGNGTRLTVT.

CDR3 DNA: TGTGCCAGCAGTGCCGGGACGACAGAGCAGTACTTC. It specifies CASSAGTTEQYF. The chain employs TRBV27 and TRBJ2-7; D assignment may be TRBD1 or TRBD2 (5 bases each). The germline V and J ends were trimmed by 5 bases and 7 bases, with 12 bases remaining between them. The germline V gene encodes CDR1 MNHEY and CDR2 SMNVEV (reference sequence). CDR3 size: 12 residues.

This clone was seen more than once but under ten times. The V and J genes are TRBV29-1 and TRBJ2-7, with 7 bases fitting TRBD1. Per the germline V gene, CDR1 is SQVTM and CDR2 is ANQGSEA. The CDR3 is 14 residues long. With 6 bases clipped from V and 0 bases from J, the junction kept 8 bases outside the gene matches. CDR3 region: CSVELQGNSYEQYF. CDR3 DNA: TGCAGCGTAGAACTACAGGGGAACTCCTACGAGCAGTACTTC.

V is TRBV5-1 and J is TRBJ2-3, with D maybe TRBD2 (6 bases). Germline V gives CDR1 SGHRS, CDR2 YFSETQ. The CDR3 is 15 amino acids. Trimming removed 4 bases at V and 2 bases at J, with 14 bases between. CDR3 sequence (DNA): TGCGCCAGCAGCCCCCGGGGCGGGAACACAGATACGCAGTATTTT. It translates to CASSPRGGNTDTQYF.

Here the CDR3 reads CASSDNRYEQYF. The DNA of the CDR3 is TGTGCCAGCAGTGATAACAGATACGAGCAGTACTTC. V usage is TRBV2 and J usage is TRBJ2-7; unclear D gene. CDR1 is SNHLY and CDR2 is FYNNEI in the germline V gene. V lost 3 bases to trimming and J lost 4 bases, with 7 bases between them. The CDR3 spans 12 residues.

The CDR3 DNA is TGTGCCAGCAGCGTCAGCTACGGGGAGCTGTTTTTT. Encoded protein: CASSVSYGELFF. The rearrangement joins TRBV7-8 to TRBJ2-2, with D uncertain. This CDR3 region has 12 residues. Germline lookup yields CDR1 SGHVS and CDR2 FQNEAQ. V was clipped by 5 bases and J by 7 bases, with 8 bases between them.

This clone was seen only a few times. The CDR3: CSVEESGVEQYF. CDR3 coding DNA: TGCAGCGTTGAAGAGTCCGGGGTAGAGCAGTACTTC. The genes are TRBV29-1 and TRBJ2-7; possible D gene TRBD2, 5 bases. The CDR3 runs 12 residues. CDR1 is SQVTM, CDR2 ANQGSEA, per germline. V was clipped by 0 bases and J by 7 bases, with 10 bases between them.

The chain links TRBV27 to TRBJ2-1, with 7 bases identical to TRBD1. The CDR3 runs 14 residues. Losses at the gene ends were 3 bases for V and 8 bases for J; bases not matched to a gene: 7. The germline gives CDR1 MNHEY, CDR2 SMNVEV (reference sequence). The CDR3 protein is CASSFWDSFDEQFF. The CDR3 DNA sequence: TGTGCCAGCAGTTTTTGGGACAGCTTCGATGAGCAGTTCTTC.

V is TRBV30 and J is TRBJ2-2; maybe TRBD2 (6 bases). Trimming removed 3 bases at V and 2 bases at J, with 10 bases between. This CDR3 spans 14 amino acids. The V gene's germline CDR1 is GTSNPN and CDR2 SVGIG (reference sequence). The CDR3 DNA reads TGTGCCTGGAGCTTTAGCGGCAACACCGGGGAGCTGTTTTTT. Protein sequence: CAWSFSGNTGELFF.

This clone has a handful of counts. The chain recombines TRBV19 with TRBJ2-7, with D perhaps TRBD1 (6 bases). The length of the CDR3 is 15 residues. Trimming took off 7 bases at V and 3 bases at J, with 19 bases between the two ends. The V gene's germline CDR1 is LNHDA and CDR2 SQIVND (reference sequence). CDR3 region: CASTDGLSGDYEQYF. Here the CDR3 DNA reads TGTGCCAGTACTGACGGGCTGTCAGGGGACTACGAGCAGTACTTC. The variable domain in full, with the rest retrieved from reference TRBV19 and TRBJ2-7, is DGGITQSPKYLFRKEGQNVTLSCEQNLNHDAMYWYRQDPGQGLRLIYYSQIVNDFQKGDIAEGYSVSREKKESFPLTVTSAQKNPTAFYLCASTDGLSGDYEQYFGPGTRLTVT.